This is a list of T cell receptor beta chains from one sample in a study of blood T cells in healthy people across ages. TCRdb redid the calling of the 5' RACE reads with MiXCR, one entry per CDR3 protein. Seen here are over a million distinct CDR3 sequences, roughly 64% observed once, and the top ten hold 6.5% to 8.5%. Sequenced input: blood. The receptors here all came from a man aged 18 to 35 in good health. Each CDR3 is given with its conserved first and last residue. A D gene is named only where the DNA matches it firmly. Only part of the rows carry a size: once, few, many, or a class if the clone is expanded.

clone_size j_call d_call v_call cdr3_aa cdr3_nt
. TRBJ2-2 . TRBV5-1 CASSSTGSADTGELFF TGCGCCAGCAGCAGCACAGGGAGCGCGGACACCGGGGAGCTGTTTTTT
few TRBJ1-2 . TRBV6-5 CASTESYGYTF TGTGCCAGCACGGAGTCCTATGGCTACACCTTC
once TRBJ2-3 . TRBV7-9 CASSDWSGASTDTQYF TGTGCCAGCAGTGACTGGTCTGGAGCTAGCACAGATACGCAGTATTTT
. TRBJ2-3 TRBD2 TRBV6-5 CASSYSMGTSGRNSDTQYF TGTGCCAGCAGTTATTCGATGGGGACTAGCGGGCGAAACTCAGATACGCAGTATTTT
. TRBJ2-5 . TRBV7-2 CASSFQWRDQETQYF TGTGCCAGCAGCTTTCAGTGGCGGGACCAAGAGACCCAGTACTTC
. TRBJ2-5 TRBD1 TRBV6-6 CASSWDRASQETQYF TGTGCCAGCAGTTGGGACAGGGCGAGCCAAGAGACCCAGTACTTC
. TRBJ2-1 TRBD2 TRBV6-6 CASSYWASGVTYNEQFF TGTGCCAGCAGTTACTGGGCTAGCGGGGTTACCTACAATGAGCAGTTCTTC
few TRBJ2-3 . TRBV6-2/TRBV6-3 CASSYPIGSADTQYF TGTGCCAGCAGTTACCCTATAGGTTCGGCAGATACGCAGTATTTT
. TRBJ2-1 . TRBV12-3/TRBV12-4 CASTGGRDYNEQFF TGTGCCAGCACCGGCGGGCGGGACTACAATGAGCAGTTCTTC
many TRBJ2-7 . TRBV12-3/TRBV12-4 CASSLGAAYEQYF TGTGCCAGCAGTTTAGGGGCTGCCTACGAGCAGTACTTC
few TRBJ2-1 TRBD2 TRBV20-1 CSASDSNRLAGSYNEQFF TGCAGTGCTAGTGACTCCAACCGACTAGCGGGATCCTACAATGAGCAGTTCTTC
few TRBJ2-1 . TRBV6-1 CAIQGGGQFF TGTGCCATCCAGGGGGGAGGGCAGTTCTTC
. TRBJ1-1 . TRBV7-9 CASSSTSAGPHTEAFF TGTGCCAGCAGCTCAACCAGCGCAGGGCCGCACACTGAAGCTTTCTTT
few TRBJ2-1 . TRBV4-3 CASSQDLENSYNEQFF TGCGCCAGCAGCCAAGATCTAGAGAACTCCTACAATGAGCAGTTCTTC
. TRBJ2-2 . TRBV12-3/TRBV12-4 CASSLEGENTGELFF TGTGCCAGCAGTTTAGAGGGGGAGAACACCGGGGAGCTGTTTTTT
. TRBJ2-7 . TRBV27 CASSLRGDSGYEQYF TGTGCCAGCAGTTTACGGGGCGACAGCGGTTACGAGCAGTACTTC
. TRBJ2-3 TRBD2 TRBV4-2 CASSLSGAPDTQYF TGTGCCAGCAGCTTAAGCGGGGCGCCAGATACGCAGTATTTT
. TRBJ1-2 TRBD1 TRBV15 CATQGGRGYTF TGTGCCACCCAGGGGGGTAGGGGCTACACCTTC
many TRBJ1-2 . TRBV28 CASSLSRYGYTF TGTGCCAGCAGTTTGTCCCGCTATGGCTACACCTTC
. TRBJ2-3 . TRBV5-1 CASNQDTFSTDTQYF TGCGCCAGCAACCAGGACACCTTCTCCACAGATACGCAGTATTTT